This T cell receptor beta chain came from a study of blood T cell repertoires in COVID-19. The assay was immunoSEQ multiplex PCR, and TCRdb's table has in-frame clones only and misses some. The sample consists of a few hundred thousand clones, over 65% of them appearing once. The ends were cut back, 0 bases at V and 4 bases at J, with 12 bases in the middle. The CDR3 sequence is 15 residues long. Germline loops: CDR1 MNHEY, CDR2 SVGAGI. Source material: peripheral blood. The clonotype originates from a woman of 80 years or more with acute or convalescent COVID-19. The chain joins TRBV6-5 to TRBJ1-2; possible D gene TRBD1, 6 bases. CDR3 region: CASSYSARTVYGYTF. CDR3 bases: TGTGCCAGCAGTTACTCAGCTAGGACAGTCTATGGCTACACCTTC.